The 15 T cell receptor beta chains in this list originate from one sample, sequenced in a study of blood T cell repertoires in COVID-19. Sequencing was performed with immunoSEQ multiplex PCR; in TCRdb, only in-frame clones are kept and a portion is missing. Here the sample spans fewer than 80,000 clones, roughly 80% being singletons. Sequenced input: peripheral blood. The receptors here all came from a woman of 80 years or more with acute or convalescent COVID-19.

This clone was recorded a few times. The sample holds other DNA sequences that translate to the same CDR3. The chain couples TRBV27 to TRBJ1-1; D is undetermined. The V end lost 3 bases, the J end lost 1 base, and 6 bases lay between the germline ends. Germline V gene data show CDR1 as MNHEY and CDR2 as SMNVEV (reference sequence). This CDR3 is 13 amino acids long. CDR3 sequence (DNA): TGTGCCAGCAGTTTGTCCAGGAACACTGAAGCTTTCTTT. Protein product: CASSLSRNTEAFF.

The chain combines TRBV28 with TRBJ1-5, with TRBD1 matching over 9 bases. In germline, CDR1 is MDHEN, CDR2 SYDVKM. V was clipped by 4 bases and J by 7 bases; unmatched bases: 8. CDR3 length equals 15 residues. The CDR3 loop is CASSSPGTGKQPQHF. Here the CDR3 DNA reads TGTGCCAGCAGTTCCCCCGGGACAGGGAAACAGCCCCAGCATTTT.

CDR3 DNA: TGTGCCAGCAGCTTAGCGGGCGGACTTCTTAACTATGGCTACACCTTC. Translated, it gives CASSLAGGLLNYGYTF. The rearrangement links TRBV7-8 to TRBJ1-2; no firm D call. CDR3 length: 16 amino acids. V was cut by 0 bases and J by 1 base, with 12 bases left in between. CDR1 is SGHVS and CDR2 is FQNEAQ in the germline V gene.

V is TRBV4-1 and J is TRBJ2-7, with D perhaps TRBD2 (7 bases). Trimming left V 0 bases short and J 0 bases short, with 12 bases between. In germline, CDR1 is MGHRA, CDR2 YSYEKL. This CDR3 region has 16 residues. CDR3 region: CASSQDGRGVSYEQYF. In DNA, the CDR3 is TGCGCCAGCAGCCAAGATGGGAGGGGGGTCTCCTACGAGCAGTACTTC.

The CDR3 region is CASSRGQGAAEAFF. Here the CDR3 DNA reads TGTGCCAGCAGCCGAGGACAGGGGGCAGCTGAAGCTTTCTTT. The chain employs TRBV3-1 (or the pseudogene TRBV3-2) and TRBJ1-1, with TRBD1 identical over 11 bases. The CDR3 is 14 amino acids. Losses at the gene ends were 4 bases for V and 6 bases for J; bases not matched to a gene: 4. The germline V gene encodes CDR1 LGHDT and CDR2 YNNKEL (reference sequence).

J is TRBJ2-7 and V is TRBV6-1; no clear D. The length of the CDR3 is 15 residues. Germline CDR1 reads MNHNS; CDR2 reads SASEGT. V lost 1 base to trimming and J lost 0 bases, with 10 bases between them. CDR3: CASSEGGAGSYEQYF. CDR3 coding DNA: TGTGCCAGCAGTGAAGGTGGAGCTGGCTCCTACGAGCAGTACTTC.

This clone has just one count. The chain carries TRBV27 and TRBJ2-5; 10 nucleotides agree with TRBD1. CDR3 size: 13 residues. J lost 3 bases, V lost 7 bases, and 2 bases had no gene match. The V gene's germline CDR1 is MNHEY and CDR2 SMNVEV (reference sequence). This CDR3 reads CASMGQGKETQYF. In nucleotides, the CDR3 is TGTGCCAGCATGGGACAGGGGAAAGAGACCCAGTACTTC.

This chain links TRBV6-6 with TRBJ1-1, with 11 positions matching TRBD1. There are 14 residues in the CDR3. Germline assignment: CDR1 MNHNY and CDR2 SVGAGI (reference sequence). The CDR3 bases are TGTGCTATCAGCCGCGGGACAGGGGGAAATGAAGCTTTCTTT. It specifies CAISRGTGGNEAFF.

The chain joins TRBV10-2 to TRBJ2-1, with 10 bases fitting TRBD2. The length of the CDR3 is 15 residues. The germline V gene has CDR1 WSHSY and CDR2 SAAADI. Losses at the gene ends were 2 bases for V and 9 bases for J; bases not matched to a gene: 7. Here the CDR3 reads CASSEGLAGGFEQFF. CDR3 nucleotide sequence: TGCGCCAGCAGTGAGGGTTTAGCGGGGGGCTTTGAGCAGTTCTTC.

This sequence joins TRBV29-1 and TRBJ1-2, with D possibly matching TRBD1 (6 bases). The V gene lost 5 bases and the J gene lost 13 bases, with 17 bases spanning the gap. This CDR3 region has 11 residues. Germline assignment: CDR1 SQVTM and CDR2 ANQGSEA. The CDR3 protein is CSVSQGNGRTF. The CDR3 bases are TGCAGCGTTAGCCAGGGGAACGGCCGCACCTTC.

The V call is TRBV20-1, the J call TRBJ1-2; D call uncertain. The germline V gene has CDR1 DFQATT and CDR2 SNEGSKA (reference sequence). CDR3 length: 8 amino acids. The CDR3 region is CRTGGYTF. The CDR3 DNA sequence: TGCAGAACGGGTGGCTACACCTTC.

This clone was observed a handful of times. This chain connects TRBV12-3 or TRBV12-4 to TRBJ1-2; D is ambiguous. Trimming took 5 bases from V and 14 from J, leaving 15 bases between them. The CDR3 is 11 amino acids. As DNA, the CDR3 is TGTGCCAGCAGTGCTCAGGTGGTTTTAACCTTC. This codes for CASSAQVVLTF.

This rearrangement joins TRBV10-2 to TRBJ1-5, with TRBD1 matching over 11 bases. The CDR3 covers 14 residues. Germline V CDR1 and CDR2: WSHSY, SAAADI. V lost 8 bases, J lost 6 bases, and 6 bases stayed unmatched. CDR3 DNA sequence: TGCGCCAGCTGTCGGGACAGGGGGGTTCAGCCCCAGCATTTT. Translated, it gives CASCRDRGVQPQHF.

The chain links TRBV30 to TRBJ2-1; 8 nucleotides match TRBD2. CDR3 length: 13 amino acids. V dropped 7 bases and J dropped 2; count of bases not matched to a gene: 4. Germline assignment: CDR1 GTSNPN and CDR2 SVGIG (reference sequence). The CDR3 is CAFSGVTYNEQFF. In DNA, the CDR3 is TGTGCCTTTAGCGGGGTAACCTACAATGAGCAGTTCTTC.

The chain carries TRBV6-5 and TRBJ1-1; possible D gene TRBD1, 5 bases. The CDR3 loop spans 15 amino acids. Germline-derived CDR1 and CDR2 are MNHEY and SVGAGI. V shed 3 bases and J shed 0 bases, with 11 bases lying between them. CDR3 loop: CASSYQGLLNTEAFF. The DNA for the CDR3 is TGTGCCAGCAGTTATCAGGGTTTGTTGAACACTGAAGCTTTCTTT.